What follows is one T cell receptor beta chain and its context. Profiled with immunoSEQ multiplex PCR; TCRdb holds only in-frame clones, not every one. The sample carries some 2,400,000 clones, about 94% recorded once. The record originates from a study of shared clonotypes between healthy human individuals. V was trimmed by 0 bases and J by 4 bases, leaving 6 bases between them. Germline assignment: CDR1 SGHRS and CDR2 YFSETQ. The CDR3 is made up of 13 amino acids. Everyone who donated was a Caucasian adult who lived in Nashville, Tennessee. Sequenced input: naive CD4+ T cells sorted from blood. The sample's subset: CD45RA+ positively selected. V gene TRBV5-1 combines with J gene TRBJ2-3; no clear D gene. This clonotype originated in a man aged 18 to 30 in good health. The DNA for the CDR3 is TGCGCCAGCAGCTTGGGTTTCGCAGATACGCAGTATTTT. Its protein product is CASSLGFADTQYF.